Listed below are T cell receptor beta chains from one sample, sequenced in a study of shared clonotypes between healthy human individuals. Using immunoSEQ multiplex PCR, the repertoire was profiled, and TCRdb retains in-frame clones only, with some absent. The table records about 1.1 million clones, approximately 80% of them present only once. Material for sequencing was memory CD4+ T cells from PBMCs. The receptor set was obtained from a man younger than 35 in good health. Some clones in this sample may be carry-over from other donors' samples. CDR3s include the opening cysteine and the closing phenylalanine or tryptophan. Fields, in order: D gene, V gene, J gene, CDR3 length, clone size, CDR3 DNA, CDR3 protein. The D gene is left open where the match is weak. Expanded clones get a size class; other rows say once, few or many, or leave the size out.

TRBD2	TRBV6-5	TRBJ2-7	14	-	TGTGCCAGCAGGTCCAGCGGGGGCTACTACGAGCAGTACTTC	CASRSSGGYYEQYF
TRBD2	TRBV5-1	TRBJ2-4	18	-	TGCGCCAGCAGCTTGGGGGCTAGCGGAGGGCGGGCCAAAAACATTCAGTACTTC	CASSLGASGGRAKNIQYF
-	TRBV4-2	TRBJ2-2	14	-	TGTGCCAGTTCTCCCAGGGGGAACACCGGGGAGCTGTTTTTT	CASSPRGNTGELFF
TRBD2	TRBV5-4	TRBJ2-5	20	-	TGTGCCAGCAGCTTGGCCGCGGGAACCGGGACTAGCGGGAGTCGGGAGACCCAGTACTTC	CASSLAAGTGTSGSRETQYF
-	TRBV6-5	TRBJ2-1	13	-	TGTGCCAGCAGTGGGACAAGACCGGAGGAGCAGTTCTTC	CASSGTRPEEQFF
TRBD1	TRBV27	TRBJ2-3	13	-	TGTGCCAGCCGGACAGGGAATAAAGATACGCAGTATTTT	CASRTGNKDTQYF
TRBD1	TRBV29-1	TRBJ2-3	11	-	TGCAGCGTAGACAGGGGTTATACGCAGTATTTT	CSVDRGYTQYF
-	TRBV19	TRBJ1-1	13	-	TGTGCCAGTACCCAAGGTAGTGACGCTGAAGCTTTCTTT	CASTQGSDAEAFF
-	TRBV9	TRBJ2-1	15	once	TGTGCCAGCAGCGTACAGGGGGGGTCTCGCAATGAGCAGTTCTTC	CASSVQGGSRNEQFF
-	TRBV6-6	TRBJ2-1	15	-	TGTGCCAGCAGTAGCGCGGGGAGCTCCTACAATGAGCAGTTCTTC	CASSSAGSSYNEQFF
-	TRBV10-3	TRBJ1-2	12	-	TGTGCCATCAGTGAGTCAGGGGATGGCTACACCTTC	CAISESGDGYTF
-	TRBV6-6	TRBJ1-1	14	-	TGTGCCAGCAGGCCCCGGGTGAGGGTTACTGAAGCTTTCTTT	CASRPRVRVTEAFF
TRBD2	TRBV27	TRBJ2-4	15	-	TGTGCCAGCAGTACAGCGGGAGCTAGCAAAAACATTCAGTACTTC	CASSTAGASKNIQYF
TRBD2	TRBV6-5	TRBJ2-7	14	-	TGTGCCAGCAGAGGACTAGTGGGGAAATACGAGCAGTACTTC	CASRGLVGKYEQYF
-	TRBV7-8	TRBJ2-7	14	-	TGTGCCAGCAGCTTTAGGGACGGAGCCTACGAGCAGTACTTC	CASSFRDGAYEQYF
-	TRBV28	TRBJ1-5	12	-	TGTGCCAGCAGTCCCGCTGGTCAGCCCCAGCATTTT	CASSPAGQPQHF
-	TRBV4-1	TRBJ2-7	14	-	TGCGCCAGCAGCCAAGATCTAGTCTCCTACGAGCAGTACTTC	CASSQDLVSYEQYF
TRBD1	TRBV19	TRBJ2-7	14	-	TGTGCCAGTAGTCCCACGGGACAGAGCTACGAGCAGTACTTC	CASSPTGQSYEQYF
TRBD2	TRBV5-1	TRBJ2-5	16	-	TGCGCCAGCAGCTTGTTTGTAGCGGGGGTTCAAGAGACCCAGTACTTC	CASSLFVAGVQETQYF
TRBD1	TRBV10-3	TRBJ1-4	13	-	TGTGCCATCAGTGGAGACAGGGGTGAAAAACTGTTTTTT	CAISGDRGEKLFF
-	TRBV27	TRBJ1-1	15	-	TGTGCCAGCAGTTTATTTGCGGCAGTGAACACTGAAGCTTTCTTT	CASSLFAAVNTEAFF
-	TRBV7-9	TRBJ1-5	17	-	TGTGCCAGCAGCCGTACAAACGGGCTAAGGGGGGATCAGCCCCAGCATTTT	CASSRTNGLRGDQPQHF
TRBD1	TRBV6-1	TRBJ2-2	15	-	TGTGCCAGCAATACGGACAGGGGAAGGTCGGGGGAGCTGTTTTTT	CASNTDRGRSGELFF
TRBD1	TRBV28	TRBJ1-1	14	-	TGTGCCAGTTACGAACAGGGGGCGCGAACTGAAGCTTTCTTT	CASYEQGARTEAFF
TRBD1	TRBV30	TRBJ2-7	14	once	TGTGCCTGGAGTGAAAGGACAGGGCCCTACGAGCAGTACTTC	CAWSERTGPYEQYF
TRBD2	TRBV2	TRBJ2-4	14	few	TGTGCCAGCAGAGCCGGGACTAGCGGGAGAGTATCGGACTTC	CASRAGTSGRVSDF
TRBD2	TRBV18	TRBJ2-2	18	many	TGTGCCAGCTCACCCCAGACAACTCTAGCGGGGATCACCGGGGAGCTGTTTTTT	CASSPQTTLAGITGELFF
TRBD2	TRBV29-1	TRBJ2-7	12	-	TGCAGCGTTGAAACTAGCGGTGACGAGCAGTACTTC	CSVETSGDEQYF
TRBD1	TRBV2	TRBJ2-7	14	once	TGTGCCAGCAATAGGGACAGGGGTTCCTACGAGCAGTACTTC	CASNRDRGSYEQYF
-	TRBV30	TRBJ2-6	14	-	TGTGCCTGGAGTCTGGGATCTGGGGCCAACGTCCTGACTTTC	CAWSLGSGANVLTF
TRBD1	TRBV4-2	TRBJ2-7	15	-	TGTGCCAGCAGCCAAGTGGGACAGGGGTTATACGAGCAGTACTTC	CASSQVGQGLYEQYF
-	TRBV21-1	TRBJ1-5	15	-	TGTGCCAGCAGGCGGGGGGATTTGGGCAATCAGCCCCAGCATTTT	CASRRGDLGNQPQHF
-	TRBV19	TRBJ2-5	13	-	TGTGCCAGTAGTCGGATCGGTCGAGAGACCCAGTACTTC	CASSRIGRETQYF
-	TRBV21-1	TRBJ1-4	13	-	TGTGCCAGCAGCATGGGTAATTCGACAGGATTTATTTTT	CASSMGNSTGFIF
TRBD1	TRBV28	TRBJ2-5	13	-	TGTGCCAGCAGAGACACAGGGGAGGAGACCCAGTACTTC	CASRDTGEETQYF
-	TRBV11-3	TRBJ2-7	13	-	TGTGCCAGCAGCTTAGGGATTTACTACGAGCAGTACTTC	CASSLGIYYEQYF
-	TRBV11-2	TRBJ2-7	12	-	TGTGCCAGCAGCGCCACTAGCAGGAGTCTGTACTTC	CASSATSRSLYF
TRBD2	TRBV9	TRBJ2-1	20	-	TGTGCCAGCAGCGTAGCTCGAGGAACTAGCGGGACCAACTCCTACAATGAGCAGTTCTTC	CASSVARGTSGTNSYNEQFF
TRBD2	TRBV5-4	TRBJ2-5	16	-	TGTGCCAGCAGCCGGGGACTAGCGGGGGAACAAGAGACCCAGTACTTC	CASSRGLAGEQETQYF
-	TRBV28	TRBJ1-1	15	once	TGTGCCAGCAGTTTAGCTCCGGGGGGGTACACTGAAGCTTTCTTT	CASSLAPGGYTEAFF
-	TRBV5-4	TRBJ2-1	16	-	TGTGCCAGCAGTCTAACCAACGCGGGGGCGGACAATGAGCAGTTCTTC	CASSLTNAGADNEQFF
-	TRBV30	TRBJ1-3	13	-	TGTGCCTGGAGTGTACTAGCCGGAAACACCATATATTTT	CAWSVLAGNTIYF